The clone carrying this T cell receptor (beta chain) appeared once. Participants were aged 18 to 89 years from roughly 26 US areas. In the original processing: Amplifying reference gene primers gave estimates of nucleated cell counts. Measured with immunoSEQ multiplex PCR; TCRdb has only the in-frame clones, and not every one. The DNA gave D and trimming, while V, J and clone size come from that table. Here the sample spans about 200,000 clones, 65% to 90% being singletons. The data originate from a study of blood T cell repertoires in COVID-19. J was trimmed by 7 bases and V by 7 bases; bases with no gene match: 8. Germline CDR1 is LNHDA and CDR2 is SQIVND (reference sequence). CDR3 length equals 14 residues.

The sequence was collected from a woman aged 40 to 50 with acute COVID-19. The chain uses TRBV19 and TRBJ1-5, with 9 bases matching TRBD1. Specimen: PBMCs or T cells enriched from blood (not recorded which). CDR3 amino acids: CASTTGTGKQPQHF. The CDR3 DNA reads TGTGCCAGTACGACAGGGACAGGGAAACAGCCCCAGCATTTT.